This TCR beta chain was retrieved from a study of T cell responses to AZD1222 COVID-19 vaccine. Study results and caveats: Repertoire sampling was restricted to post-peak T cell response timepoints. Unmutated variant regions are reportedly the target of nearly half of TCRs that are spike-specific.

This CDR3 contains 15 residues. Germline V gives CDR1 LGHDT, CDR2 YNNKEL (reference sequence). The ends were cut back, 3 bases at V and 8 bases at J, with 14 bases in the middle. The assay was immunoSEQ multiplex PCR, and TCRdb's table has in-frame clones only and misses some. The repertoire holds about 220,000 clones, with about 92% as singletons. Comment on this clone: The target antigen is unknown.

The input for sequencing was peripheral blood, taken on day 0 of MenACWY control vaccination. The chain recombines TRBV3-1 (or the pseudogene TRBV3-2) with TRBJ1-6, with a tentative D call TRBD1 (5 bases). The source of this sequence is an adult in good health. The DNA for the CDR3 is TGTGCCAGCAGCCACGGGGGGATTGGGTATTCACCCCTCCACTTT. Amino acids: CASSHGGIGYSPLHF.